The 17 T cell receptor beta chains presented below share a single source sample, sequenced in a study of pediatric ulcerative colitis. The data were produced by immunoSEQ multiplex PCR, yet TCRdb's version contains in-frame clones alone and is incomplete. Among about 64,000 clones listed, 86% were seen once. Input material: blood. Every receptor here comes from a boy aged 5-17 years with severe ulcerative colitis.

This sequence joins TRBV15 and TRBJ2-2; TRBD2 agrees at 8 bases. Per germline, CDR1 LNHNV and CDR2 YYDKDF (reference sequence). J was trimmed by 1 base and V by 0 bases; bases with no gene match: 4. CDR3 length: 17 residues. The CDR3 is CATSRDRGGWNTGELFF. For the CDR3, the DNA is TGTGCCACCAGCAGAGACCGGGGGGGATGGAACACCGGGGAGCTGTTTTTT.

V usage is TRBV27 and J usage is TRBJ2-3, with 12 bases that match TRBD2. The CDR3 runs to 16 residues. The V gene end was trimmed by 6 bases and the J gene end by 4 bases; junction bases not matched to a gene: 8. The germline V gene has CDR1 MNHEY and CDR2 SMNVEV (reference sequence). CDR3 protein: CASRPRTSGIADTQYF. CDR3 nucleotide sequence: TGTGCCAGCAGACCTAGGACTAGCGGGATTGCAGATACGCAGTATTTT.

The chain combines TRBV18 with TRBJ1-3; unclear D gene. CDR3 length: 15 residues. Looked up from germline, CDR1 is KGHSH and CDR2 is LQKENI. V was trimmed by 4 bases and J by 4 bases, leaving 14 bases between them. CDR3: CASSLLAERGNTIYF. The CDR3 bases are TGTGCCAGCTCACTACTGGCGGAGAGAGGAAACACCATATATTTT.

The chain combines TRBV12-5 with TRBJ2-6; the D is unclear. The CDR3 contains 13 residues. Germline assignment: CDR1 LGHNT and CDR2 FRNRAP. Between the trimmed V and J ends, which lost 5 bases and 0 bases, there was a span of 2 bases. The CDR3 nucleotides read TGTGCTAGTGGTCCCTCTGGGGCCAACGTCCTGACTTTC. Translated, it gives CASGPSGANVLTF.

The rearrangement joins TRBV18 to TRBJ2-7, with 10 bases aligning to TRBD1. The V gene's germline CDR1 is KGHSH and CDR2 LQKENI. The V gene end was trimmed by 6 bases and the J gene end by 6 bases; junction bases not matched to a gene: 8. The length of the CDR3 is 14 residues. The CDR3 spells CASSPGQGKREQYF. CDR3 in DNA: TGTGCCAGCTCTCCGGGACAGGGGAAGCGCGAGCAGTACTTC.

This sequence joins TRBV12-5 and TRBJ2-7; D not resolved. CDR1 and CDR2 (germline): LGHNT, FRNRAP. Trimming pared 6 bases from V and 3 bases from J, leaving 9 bases between. The CDR3 is 12 residues long. Written as DNA, the CDR3 is TGTGCTAGTGGGGACCTGAACTACGAGCAGTACTTC. This sequence encodes CASGDLNYEQYF.

The rearrangement uses TRBV2 and TRBJ2-7; D may correspond to TRBD1 or TRBD2 (5 bases each). The germline gives CDR1 SNHLY, CDR2 FYNNEI. Trimming removed 4 bases at V and 8 bases at J, with 9 bases between. The CDR3 contains 11 residues. CDR3: CASSGGAQQYF. The CDR3 coding sequence is TGTGCCAGCAGTGGAGGGGCCCAGCAGTACTTC.

V and J are TRBV7-2 and TRBJ1-1; 9 nucleotides match TRBD1. The CDR3 spans 15 residues. Germline CDR1 and CDR2: SGHTA and FQGNSA. V was pared by 5 bases and J by 5 bases, with 9 bases of the junction left unmatched. CDR3 in amino acids: CASSRDRVRGTEAFF. CDR3 nucleotides: TGTGCCAGCAGCCGGGACAGGGTAAGAGGGACTGAAGCTTTCTTT. Variable domain in full (rest from reference TRBV7-2 and TRBJ1-1): GAGVSQSPSNKVTEKGKDVELRCDPISGHTALYWYRQSLGQGLEFLIYFQGNSAPDKSGLPSDRFSAERTGGSVSTLTIQRTQQEDSAVYLCASSRDRVRGTEAFFGQGTRLTVV.

This sequence joins TRBV4-3 and TRBJ2-7, with D unresolved. The CDR3 sequence is 15 residues long. CDR1 and CDR2 (germline): LGHNA, YSLEER. The V gene lost 0 bases and the J gene lost 5 bases, with 14 bases spanning the gap. In DNA form, the CDR3 reads TGCGCCAGCAGCCAAGAGAGGATCTCTCCTAACGAGCAGTACTTC. This gives the protein CASSQERISPNEQYF.

CDR3 nucleotide sequence: TGTGCCAGCAGCTTGGTTGGTGCTAGCGGACCAAGAGAGACCCAGTACTTC. Translation gives CASSLVGASGPRETQYF. This chain connects TRBV5-4 to TRBJ2-5; 7 positions agree with TRBD2. Germline-derived CDR1 and CDR2 are SGHNT and YYREEE (reference sequence). The V and J ends lost 0 bases and 4 bases, in that order; junction bases with no gene match: 12. CDR3 length: 17 amino acids.

This chain links TRBV30 with TRBJ1-1, with D possibly TRBD1 on 6 matching bases. V dropped 3 bases and J dropped 1 base, with 15 bases sitting between them. CDR1 is GTSNPN and CDR2 is SVGIG in the germline V gene (reference sequence). This CDR3 region has 15 residues. The CDR3 nucleotides read TGTGCCTGGAGGCAGGGGACGAGAAGGAACACTGAAGCTTTCTTT. Amino acids: CAWRQGTRRNTEAFF. The full variable domain, in which reference TRBV30 and TRBJ1-1 provide the parts outside the CDR3, is SQTIHQWPATLVQPVGSPLSLECTVEGTSNPNLYWYRQAAGRGLQLLFYSVGIGQISSEVPQNLSASRPQDRQFILSSKKLLLSDSGFYLCAWRQGTRRNTEAFFGQGTRLTVV.

The V call is TRBV6-1, the J call TRBJ1-2, with D possibly being TRBD1 (5 bases). Germline V gives CDR1 MNHNS, CDR2 SASEGT. There are 16 residues in the CDR3. Trimming shortened V by 2 bases and J by 5 bases, and 18 bases separated the two germline ends. The CDR3 DNA reads TGTGCCAGCAGTGAATTAAGGGGAGCAGCCGGATATGGCTACACCTTC. Translated: CASSELRGAAGYGYTF.

This clone was observed a handful of times. CDR3 sequence reads: CASSARSGGSGAPELFF. CDR3 bases: TGTGCCAGCAGTGCCCGATCAGGTGGTAGCGGGGCCCCGGAGCTGTTTTTT. This rearrangement joins TRBV6-1 to TRBJ2-2; 8 bases are a match to TRBD2. Looked up from germline, CDR1 is MNHNS and CDR2 is SASEGT. With V trimmed by 4 bases and J by 10 bases, 17 bases remained unmatched. This CDR3 is built from 17 residues.

J is TRBJ2-1 and V is TRBV7-6; possible D gene TRBD1, 6 bases. CDR3 size: 18 residues. V shed 1 base and J shed 5 bases, with 21 bases lying between them. The germline CDR1 and CDR2 sequences are SGHVS and FNYEAQ. For the CDR3, the DNA is TGTGCCAGCAGCTTAGATTCAGGGGTTTACCCCCCTGACAATGAGCAGTTCTTC. Its protein is CASSLDSGVYPPDNEQFF.

Here the CDR3 reads CASSPTSGTYNEQFF. The CDR3 DNA follows: TGCGCCAGCAGCCCGACTAGCGGGACCTACAATGAGCAGTTCTTC. The chain recombines TRBV5-1 with TRBJ2-1, with 11 bases that match TRBD2. The CDR3 has 15 amino acids. J was trimmed by 2 bases and V by 4 bases; bases with no gene match: 2. CDR1 is SGHRS, CDR2 YFSETQ, per germline.

This chain joins TRBV19 and TRBJ1-1; tentative D call: TRBD1 (5 bases). CDR1 and CDR2 from the germline V gene are LNHDA and SQIVND (reference sequence). The CDR3 totals 16 residues. Trimming took off 5 bases at V and 0 bases at J, with 16 bases between the two ends. As DNA, the CDR3 is TGTGCCAGTAGTTCACTTCCTGACAGCTTGAACACTGAAGCTTTCTTT. Translated, it gives CASSSLPDSLNTEAFF. Full variable domain (remainder filled in from reference TRBV19 and TRBJ1-1): DGGITQSPKYLFRKEGQNVTLSCEQNLNHDAMYWYRQDPGQGLRLIYYSQIVNDFQKGDIAEGYSVSREKKESFPLTVTSAQKNPTAFYLCASSSLPDSLNTEAFFGQGTRLTVV.

The chain uses TRBV27 and TRBJ2-1; 7 bases line up with TRBD2. The ends lost 2 bases at V and 1 base at J; junction bases unmatched: 11. Germline V gene lookup returns CDR1 MNHEY and CDR2 SMNVEV (reference sequence). The length of the CDR3 is 18 residues. The CDR3 DNA follows: TGTGCCAGCAGTTTAAAGTCTCCTAGCGGTCTTTCCTACAATGAGCAGTTCTTC. It yields the protein CASSLKSPSGLSYNEQFF.